This T cell receptor beta chain was sequenced in a study of blood T cell repertoires in COVID-19. Study-level information: Specimens from acute and convalescent COVID-19 originated in the United States, Italy and Spain. From T cells, B-cell-depleted T cells, or PBMCs came the material, which was cDNA or gDNA.

Germline values: CDR1 SGHTA, CDR2 FQGNSA. The CDR3 extends over 15 amino acids. V was trimmed by 1 base and J by 6 bases, leaving 12 bases between them. As handled by the study authors: For nucleated cells, counts were estimated from reference gene primer amplification. This table comes from immunoSEQ multiplex PCR, and its TCRdb copy is limited to in-frame clones, with some not included. The V and J calls and clone size were taken over from that table, and D and trimming were inferred from the DNA. The sample has about 110,000 clones, approximately 88% seen once. V gene TRBV7-2 combines with J gene TRBJ2-2; TRBD2 is a possible D gene (5 bases). Sequencing was performed on peripheral blood. This TCR was recovered from a human donor in a cohort sampled during active COVID-19. CDR3 in amino acids: CASSLVAGVSGELFF. CDR3 nucleotides: TGTGCCAGCAGCTTAGTGGCCGGGGTCTCCGGGGAGCTGTTTTTT.